This record looks at one TCR beta chain sequence and its context. The antigen is not known. This record comes from a study of cytomegalovirus exposure and HLA in healthy donors. Study findings and constraints: In vitro testing confirmed a few CMV-associated chains as specific for CMV antigens.

Germline V gene lookup returns CDR1 MDHEN and CDR2 SYDVKM. Trimming at V came to 2 bases and at J to 1 base, leaving 2 bases not matched to a gene. This CDR3 region has 15 residues. Profiled with immunoSEQ multiplex PCR; TCRdb holds only in-frame clones, not every one. This sample has 100,000 to 150,000 clones, with about 96% found just once. Material: PBMCs. This receptor was identified in a man aged 18-30 years in good health and CMV-seronegative. This chain connects TRBV28 to TRBJ2-3, with TRBD2 matching 8 bases. The CDR3 DNA follows: TGTGCCAGCAGTTTAACAGCGGGAGGCACAGATACGCAGTATTTT. Its protein product is CASSLTAGGTDTQYF.